Following are 9 T cell receptor beta chains from one sample sequenced in a study of CD8+CD57+ T cells in acquired aplastic anemia. Genomic DNA, the template, was used for profiling of the TCR beta VDJ and CDR3. TCRdb reanalysed the reads using MiXCR and keeps one entry per CDR3 protein. The table lists around 200,000 distinct CDR3 sequences, over 40% of them singletons, with just under 20% in the top ten. Whoever was chosen for sequencing had shown CD8+CD57+ cell expansion by flow cytometry. The sample comprised sorted CD4+, CD8+, or CD8+CD57+ T cells (not recorded which) from PBMCs. These receptors were collected from a human donor with aplastic anemia.

This clonotype showed up many times. The V and J genes are TRBV20-1 and TRBJ2-1; D is uncertain. Per germline, CDR1 DFQATT and CDR2 SNEGSKA (reference sequence). V lost 6 bases, J lost 0 bases, and 6 bases lay in between. The CDR3 totals 12 residues. This chain's CDR3 is CSASGSYNEQFF. The CDR3 DNA is TGCAGTGCCTCGGGCTCCTACAATGAGCAGTTCTTC.

The V gene is TRBV7-6, the J gene TRBJ1-2; 7 positions match TRBD1. This CDR3 region has 13 residues. Trimming removed 4 bases from V and 3 bases from J; junction bases left unmatched: 2. CDR1 is SGHVS, CDR2 FNYEAQ, per germline. CDR3 amino acids: CASSSGTDYGYTF. The CDR3 nucleotides read TGTGCCAGCAGCTCGGGGACAGACTATGGCTACACCTTC.

V is TRBV7-9 and J is TRBJ1-1; D gene uncertain. The germline V and J ends were trimmed by 4 bases and 4 bases, with 16 bases remaining between them. The CDR3 is 15 residues long. Germline V gives CDR1 SEHNR, CDR2 FQNEAQ (reference sequence). CDR3 amino acids: CASSYRSLEVTEAFF. The CDR3 nucleotides read TGTGCCAGCAGCTACCGAAGTCTAGAAGTCACTGAAGCTTTCTTT.

This clonotype was observed a handful of times. This clone may be a read error of a much larger clone one base away. The DNA of the CDR3 is TGCGCCAGCAGTCCCGAGGGTAGCACAGATACGCAGTATTTT. Its protein product is CASSPEGSTDTQYF. This chain links TRBV5-1 with TRBJ2-3; a possible D gene is TRBD2 (5 bases). The V end was cut by 5 bases, the J end by 0 bases, with 10 bases between. Per the germline V gene, CDR1 is SGHRS and CDR2 is YFSETQ. The CDR3 covers 14 residues. Looking up the rest from reference TRBV5-1 and TRBJ2-3 gives the full variable domain: KAGVTQTPRYLIKTRGQQVTLSCSPISGHRSVSWYQQTPGQGLQFLFEYFSETQRNKGNFPGRFSGRQFSNSRSEMNVSTLELGDSALYLCASSPEGSTDTQYFGPGTRLTVL.

This clonotype was counted many times. The chain couples TRBV20-1 to TRBJ1-2; 8 bases align to TRBD1. The CDR3 contains 13 residues. Germline-derived CDR1 and CDR2 are DFQATT and SNEGSKA (reference sequence). Trimming at V came to 5 bases and at J to 6 bases, leaving 8 bases not matched to a gene. In DNA form, the CDR3 reads TGCAGTGCTTCACAACAGGGGGGAGATGGCTACACCTTC. Translation: CSASQQGGDGYTF.

The sample holds many counts of this clonotype. This chain connects TRBV10-1 to TRBJ2-7; no reliable D call. Trimming took off 2 bases at V and 2 bases at J, with 13 bases between the two ends. The CDR3 length is 15 residues. The V gene's germline CDR1 is WNHNN and CDR2 SYGVQD (reference sequence). This CDR3 is CASSEIAGGTYEQYF. DNA of the CDR3: TGCGCCAGCAGTGAGATAGCAGGTGGGACCTACGAGCAGTACTTC.

The J gene is TRBJ2-1, the V gene TRBV24-1; D gene uncertain. This CDR3 has 17 residues. V lost 3 bases, J lost 8 bases, and 22 bases lay in between. Germline-derived CDR1 and CDR2 are KGHDR and SFDVKD. The CDR3 DNA reads as TGTGCCACCAGTGATCCGCGGCTTGGTGGGGTGATGGATGAGCAGTTCTTC. It is translated as CATSDPRLGGVMDEQFF.

This clonotype was recorded at least ten times. The V gene is TRBV5-1, the J gene TRBJ2-7; the match to TRBD1 covers 8 bases. J gave up 6 bases and V 3 bases, and 5 bases lay outside the gene matches. CDR3 size: 13 residues. Germline CDR1 reads SGHRS; CDR2 reads YFSETQ. The CDR3, as DNA: TGCGCCAGCAGCTCAAATACAGGGGGCGAGCAGTACTTC. Its protein product is CASSSNTGGEQYF.

Ten or more counts support this clonotype. This sequence joins TRBV20-1 and TRBJ2-1; 8 nucleotides agree with TRBD2. The CDR3 contains 12 residues. J gave up 10 bases and V 3 bases, and 5 bases lay outside the gene matches. The germline V gene encodes CDR1 DFQATT and CDR2 SNEGSKA (reference sequence). This CDR3 reads CSASGGVWEQFF. The CDR3 bases are TGCAGTGCTAGCGGGGGGGTGTGGGAGCAGTTCTTC.